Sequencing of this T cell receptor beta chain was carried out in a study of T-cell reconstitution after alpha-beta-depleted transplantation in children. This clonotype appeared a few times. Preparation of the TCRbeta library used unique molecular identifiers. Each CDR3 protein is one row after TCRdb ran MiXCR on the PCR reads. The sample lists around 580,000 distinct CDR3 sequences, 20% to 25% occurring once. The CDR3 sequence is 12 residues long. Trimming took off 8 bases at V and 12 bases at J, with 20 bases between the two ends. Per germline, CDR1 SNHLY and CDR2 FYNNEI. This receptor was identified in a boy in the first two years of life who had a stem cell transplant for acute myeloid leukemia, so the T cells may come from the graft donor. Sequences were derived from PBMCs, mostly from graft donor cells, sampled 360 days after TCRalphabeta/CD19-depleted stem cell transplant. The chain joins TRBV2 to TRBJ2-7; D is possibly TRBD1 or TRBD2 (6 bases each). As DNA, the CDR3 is TGTGCCAGCCAGTACGGGGGCGCCTCCATGTACTTC. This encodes CASQYGGASMYF.